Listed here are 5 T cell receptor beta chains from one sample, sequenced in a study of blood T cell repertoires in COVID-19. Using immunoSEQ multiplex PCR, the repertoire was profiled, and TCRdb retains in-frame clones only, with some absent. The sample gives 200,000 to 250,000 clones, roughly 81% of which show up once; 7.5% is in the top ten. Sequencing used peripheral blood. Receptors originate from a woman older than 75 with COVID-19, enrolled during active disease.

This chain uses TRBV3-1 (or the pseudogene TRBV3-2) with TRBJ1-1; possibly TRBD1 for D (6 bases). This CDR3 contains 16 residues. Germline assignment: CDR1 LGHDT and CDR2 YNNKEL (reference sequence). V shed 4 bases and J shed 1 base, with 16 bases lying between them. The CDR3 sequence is CASSRPTGLKNTEAFF. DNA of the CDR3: TGTGCCAGCAGCCGACCCACAGGGTTGAAGAACACTGAAGCTTTCTTT.

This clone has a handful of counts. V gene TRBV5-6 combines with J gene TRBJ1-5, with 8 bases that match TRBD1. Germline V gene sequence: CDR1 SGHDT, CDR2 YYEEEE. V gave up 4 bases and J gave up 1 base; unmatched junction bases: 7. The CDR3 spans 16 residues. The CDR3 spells CASSSGQGDSNQPQHF. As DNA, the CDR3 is TGTGCCAGCAGCAGTGGACAGGGAGACAGCAATCAGCCCCAGCATTTT.

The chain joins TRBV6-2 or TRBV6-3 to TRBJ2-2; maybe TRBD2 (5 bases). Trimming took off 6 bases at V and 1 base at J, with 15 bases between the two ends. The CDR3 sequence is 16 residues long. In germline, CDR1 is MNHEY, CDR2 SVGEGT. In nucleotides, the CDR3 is TGTGCCAGCAGCCCTACTAGTTTCCTGAACACCGGGGAGCTGTTTTTT. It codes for CASSPTSFLNTGELFF.

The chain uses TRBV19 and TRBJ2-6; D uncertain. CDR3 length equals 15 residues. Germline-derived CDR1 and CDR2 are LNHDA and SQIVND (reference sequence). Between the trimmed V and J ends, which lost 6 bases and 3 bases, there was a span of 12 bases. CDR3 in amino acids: CASRRLDVGANVLTF. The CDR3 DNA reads TGTGCCAGTAGAAGACTCGACGTTGGGGCCAACGTCCTGACTTTC.

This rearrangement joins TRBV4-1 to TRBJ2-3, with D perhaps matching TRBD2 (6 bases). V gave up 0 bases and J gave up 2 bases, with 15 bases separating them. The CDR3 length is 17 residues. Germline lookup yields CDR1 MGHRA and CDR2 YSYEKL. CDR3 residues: CASSQDPHGSPTDTQYF. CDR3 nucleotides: TGCGCCAGCAGCCAAGATCCCCACGGGAGCCCCACAGATACGCAGTATTTT.